These T cell receptor beta chains were read from a single sample in a study of blood T cell repertoires in COVID-19. Sequencing was performed with immunoSEQ multiplex PCR; in TCRdb, only in-frame clones are kept and a portion is missing. This sample has some 400,000 clones, with approximately 89% found just once. Sequenced material: peripheral blood. The receptors derive from a woman aged 60-70 years with COVID-19, enrolled during active disease. Each CDR3 is given with its conserved first and last residue. Fields, in order: V gene, J gene, CDR3 length, D gene, clone size, CDR3 protein, CDR3 DNA. A D gene is named only where the DNA matches it firmly. Only part of the rows carry a size: once, few, many, or a class if the clone is expanded.

V: TRBV6-1; J: TRBJ1-1; length: 14; D: TRBD1; size: NA; CDR3: CASSERDRNTEAFF; DNA: TGTGCCAGCAGTGAACGGGACAGAAACACTGAAGCTTTCTTT
V: TRBV9; J: TRBJ2-5; length: 15; D: NA; size: NA; CDR3: CASSVGRGAQETQYF; DNA: TGTGCCAGCAGCGTGGGCAGGGGGGCCCAAGAGACCCAGTACTTC
V: TRBV27; J: TRBJ2-1; length: 19; D: NA; size: once; CDR3: CASSLSLLVAGGPGNEQFF; DNA: TGTGCCAGCAGTTTATCTCTTTTGGTTGCAGGGGGGCCAGGGAATGAGCAGTTCTTC
V: TRBV7-8; J: TRBJ2-7; length: 16; D: NA; size: NA; CDR3: CASSLRSSREPYEQYF; DNA: TGTGCCAGCAGCCTGAGGTCCAGCAGGGAACCCTACGAGCAGTACTTC
V: TRBV7-3; J: TRBJ1-1; length: 13; D: TRBD1; size: once; CDR3: CASSATGGHEAFF; DNA: TGTGCCAGCAGCGCGACAGGGGGCCACGAAGCTTTCTTT
V: TRBV15; J: TRBJ1-1; length: 14; D: TRBD1; size: NA; CDR3: CATSRQDRVTEAFF; DNA: TGTGCCACCAGCAGACAGGACAGGGTCACTGAAGCTTTCTTT
V: TRBV27; J: TRBJ2-7; length: 14; D: TRBD1; size: NA; CDR3: CASRPGTVSYEQYF; DNA: TGTGCCAGCAGACCCGGGACAGTCTCCTACGAGCAGTACTTC
V: TRBV15; J: TRBJ2-5; length: 14; D: NA; size: NA; CDR3: CATSRGSNPETQYF; DNA: TGTGCCACCAGCAGAGGTAGCAATCCAGAGACCCAGTACTTC
V: TRBV19; J: TRBJ1-2; length: 15; D: NA; size: NA; CDR3: CASSISVGALHGYTF; DNA: TGTGCCAGTAGTATATCGGTAGGGGCACTCCATGGCTACACCTTC
V: TRBV5-1; J: TRBJ2-6; length: 17; D: TRBD2; size: NA; CDR3: CASSLAGAGSGANVLTF; DNA: TGCGCCAGCAGCTTAGCGGGGGCGGGCTCTGGGGCCAACGTCCTGACTTTC
V: TRBV5-6; J: TRBJ2-1; length: 15; D: TRBD2; size: NA; CDR3: CASKLTSGGYNEQFF; DNA: TGTGCCAGCAAACTGACTAGCGGGGGGTACAATGAGCAGTTCTTC
V: TRBV19; J: TRBJ1-5; length: 17; D: TRBD1; size: NA; CDR3: CATLREGQGYSNQPQHF; DNA: TGTGCCACCCTCAGGGAGGGACAGGGATATAGCAATCAGCCCCAGCATTTT
V: TRBV15; J: TRBJ1-4; length: 14; D: NA; size: NA; CDR3: CATSRGQINEKLFF; DNA: TGTGCCACCAGCAGAGGGCAGATAAATGAAAAACTGTTTTTT
V: TRBV10-3; J: TRBJ2-1; length: 15; D: TRBD1; size: NA; CDR3: CAISKGQDPSDEQFF; DNA: TGTGCCATCAGTAAAGGACAGGACCCTAGTGATGAGCAGTTCTTC
V: TRBV5-1; J: TRBJ2-5; length: 14; D: NA; size: NA; CDR3: CASSSRTDQETQYF; DNA: TGCGCCAGCAGCTCCCGGACAGATCAAGAGACCCAGTACTTC
V: TRBV28; J: TRBJ2-1; length: 15; D: TRBD2; size: NA; CDR3: CASSFGGGGPHEQFF; DNA: TGTGCCAGCAGTTTCGGTGGGGGGGGTCCCCATGAGCAGTTCTTC
V: TRBV12-3/TRBV12-4; J: TRBJ1-6; length: 12; D: TRBD1; size: NA; CDR3: CASRTGESPLHF; DNA: TGTGCCAGCAGGACAGGGGAATCACCCCTCCACTTT
V: TRBV6-1; J: TRBJ1-4; length: 18; D: NA; size: NA; CDR3: CASSEDRETVIVNEKLFF; DNA: TGTGCCAGCAGTGAAGACAGGGAGACGGTAATAGTTAATGAAAAACTGTTTTTT
V: TRBV6-5; J: TRBJ1-1; length: 15; D: NA; size: NA; CDR3: CASSYGSQMNTEAFF; DNA: TGTGCCAGCAGTTACGGGAGCCAAATGAACACTGAAGCTTTCTTT
V: TRBV29-1; J: TRBJ2-3; length: 13; D: NA; size: NA; CDR3: CSVVADSTDTQYF; DNA: TGCAGCGTTGTAGCGGACTCCACAGATACGCAGTATTTT
V: TRBV4-1; J: TRBJ2-1; length: 15; D: TRBD2; size: NA; CDR3: CASSQGSGVYDEQFF; DNA: TGCGCCAGCAGCCAAGGCAGCGGGGTATATGATGAGCAGTTCTTC
V: TRBV18; J: TRBJ2-3; length: 16; D: TRBD2; size: NA; CDR3: CASSLDILTSGGTQYF; DNA: TGTGCCAGCTCACTCGACATACTGACTAGCGGGGGTACGCAGTATTTT
V: TRBV20-1; J: TRBJ1-5; length: 14; D: NA; size: NA; CDR3: CSASRSNSNQPQHF; DNA: TGCAGTGCTAGTAGGAGTAACAGCAATCAGCCCCAGCATTTT
V: TRBV11-2; J: TRBJ2-1; length: 14; D: NA; size: NA; CDR3: CASSFRTGVNEQFF; DNA: TGTGCCAGCAGCTTCAGGACTGGTGTCAATGAGCAGTTCTTC
V: TRBV7-9; J: TRBJ2-3; length: 16; D: TRBD2; size: NA; CDR3: CASSFLAGKSTDTQYF; DNA: TGTGCCAGCAGCTTCCTAGCGGGGAAAAGCACAGATACGCAGTATTTT
V: TRBV5-6; J: TRBJ1-2; length: 13; D: TRBD1; size: NA; CDR3: CASRPGQGSGYTF; DNA: TGTGCCAGCAGGCCGGGACAGGGAAGCGGCTACACCTTC